This T cell receptor beta chain stems from a study of T cell changes during pregnancy in multiple sclerosis. CDR1 and CDR2 (germline): SGHVS, FQNEAQ. V dropped 1 base and J dropped 4; count of bases not matched to a gene: 12. This CDR3 spans 17 amino acids. Some clones are missing from TCRdb's copy, which holds only in-frame ones; the method was immunoSEQ multiplex PCR. Of under 50,000 clones in the sample, around 90% are singletons; the top ten hold 0.55% to 0.85%. This TCR was recovered from a female donor with multiple sclerosis, enrolled in a pregnancy study. The chain carries TRBV7-8 and TRBJ2-5; 7 bases fit TRBD2. Sequences were derived from CD4+ T cells from peripheral blood mononuclear cells, sampled in the first trimester of pregnancy. CDR3 sequence: CASSLGIAGVSVETQYF. CDR3 nucleotides: TGTGCCAGCAGCTTAGGAATCGCGGGAGTCTCTGTAGAGACCCAGTACTTC.